This T cell receptor beta chain was found in a study of shared clonotypes between healthy human individuals. V lost 1 base, J lost 1 base, and 8 bases lay in between. The CDR3 is made up of 15 amino acids. Germline CDR1 reads MNHNY; CDR2 reads SVGAGI (reference sequence). Genomic DNA (from each subset) was split evenly across several immunoSEQ plates. A 200 ng quantity of DNA, roughly 29,000 T cell genomes, went into the sorted-subset replicate PCRs. Assay: immunoSEQ multiplex PCR; the TCRdb copy retains only in-frame clones and omits some. The table shows more than 2,000,000 clones, with over 90% occurring only once. General study findings and limits: The naive CD4 repertoires of a handful of donors were compared, and roughly 5% of clonotypes were shared. As a rule, naive subsets had a larger estimated richness than memory subsets.

Details on this clone: No antigen is known for it.

The chain employs TRBV6-6 and TRBJ1-3; D ambiguous. Sequenced input: naive CD4+ T cells from PBMCs. Noted subset: CD45RA+ positively selected. The TCR comes from a man between 18 and 29 years old in good health. Some clones in this sample may be carry-over from other donors' samples. This CDR3 is CASSYYSASGNTIYF. The CDR3 coding sequence is TGTGCCAGCAGTTACTACTCCGCATCTGGAAACACCATATATTTT.